One and the same sample provided the 29 T cell receptor beta chains below, sequenced in a study of T-cell memory formation after mild COVID-19. TCRdb redid the calling of the 5' RACE reads with MiXCR, one entry per CDR3 protein. The sample contains roughly 200,000 distinct CDR3 sequences, more than 15% of which appear only once. The specimen sequenced was PBMCs or a T cell subset sorted from them (not recorded which). Source of these receptors: an adult woman who had mild COVID-19 (a few samples of this study predate the infection). Cell type and time point are not known.

The J gene is TRBJ2-2, the V gene TRBV5-4, with 11 bases fitting TRBD2. V gave up 4 bases and J gave up 5 bases; unmatched junction bases: 7. There are 16 residues in the CDR3. The germline gives CDR1 SGHNT, CDR2 YYREEE (reference sequence). The DNA for the CDR3 is TGTGCCAGCAGCACCGGGACTAGCGGTGATACCGGGGAGCTGTTTTTT. Translated, it gives CASSTGTSGDTGELFF.

This clonotype was seen a few times. The chain joins TRBV5-5 to TRBJ1-1, with TRBD1 as a possible D gene (5 bases). Trimming removed 4 bases at V and 8 bases at J, with 9 bases between. The germline V gene encodes CDR1 SGHKS and CDR2 YYEKEE (reference sequence). The CDR3 is made up of 11 amino acids. The CDR3 protein is CASSVGREAFF. In nucleotides, the CDR3 is TGTGCCAGCAGCGTGGGACGGGAAGCTTTCTTT.

This clonotype was counted only a few times. The chain links TRBV18 to TRBJ2-1; 8 bases agree with TRBD2. The V segment lost 6 bases and the J segment 7 bases; nucleotides outside the gene matches: 11. Germline V lookup: CDR1 KGHSH, CDR2 LQKENI. The CDR3 sequence is 15 residues long. The CDR3 loop is CASSRSGGPINEQFF. CDR3 bases: TGTGCCAGCTCTCGGTCGGGAGGGCCGATTAATGAGCAGTTCTTC.

This clonotype appeared a few times. The chain recombines TRBV4-1 with TRBJ1-1; 9 bases line up with TRBD1. The CDR3 is 14 residues long. Germline trimming cut 4 bases from V and 4 bases from J; bases unmatched to any gene: 4. Germline CDR1 reads MGHRA; CDR2 reads YSYEKL. DNA for the CDR3: TGCGCCAGCAGCCTGGGACAGGGAGTCACTGAAGCTTTCTTT. Translated: CASSLGQGVTEAFF.

This clonotype has more than one count but fewer than ten. V and J are TRBV7-3 and TRBJ2-1; D might be TRBD2 (7 bases). V dropped 5 bases and J dropped 9 bases, with 23 bases sitting between them. This CDR3 contains 16 residues. Germline CDR1 is SGHTA and CDR2 is FQGTGA. The CDR3 here is CASSPPGGGPRGEQFF. DNA for the CDR3: TGTGCCAGCAGCCCCCCTGGCGGGGGCCCGCGGGGTGAGCAGTTCTTC.

This chain uses TRBV28 with TRBJ1-5, with D possibly being TRBD1 (5 bases). The CDR3 length is 15 residues. Germline V gives CDR1 MDHEN, CDR2 SYDVKM. Trimming took 5 bases from V and 5 from J, leaving 16 bases between them. In DNA form, the CDR3 reads TGTGCCAGCAGTCCGAAGACAGTGGCCCATCAGCCCCAGCATTTT. Amino acids: CASSPKTVAHQPQHF.

The gene calls are TRBV19 and TRBJ2-5, with D unresolved. Trimming removed 6 bases at V and 5 bases at J, with 13 bases between. This CDR3 region has 13 residues. CDR1 is LNHDA and CDR2 is SQIVND in the germline V gene (reference sequence). CDR3 in DNA: TGTGCCAGTAGAAGCCTTTCGCGGGAGACCCAGTACTTC. Amino acid sequence: CASRSLSRETQYF. Full variable domain (rest looked up from reference TRBV19 and TRBJ2-5): DGGITQSPKYLFRKEGQNVTLSCEQNLNHDAMYWYRQDPGQGLRLIYYSQIVNDFQKGDIAEGYSVSREKKESFPLTVTSAQKNPTAFYLCASRSLSRETQYFGPGTRLLVL.

This clonotype has more than one count but fewer than ten. The chain joins TRBV7-6 to TRBJ2-1; possibly TRBD2 for D (5 bases). Trimming cost V 0 bases and J 10 bases, with 7 bases left between them. Germline CDR1 and CDR2: SGHVS and FNYEAQ. The CDR3 has 12 residues. This CDR3 reads CASSLAPGEQFF. The CDR3, as DNA: TGTGCCAGCAGCTTAGCTCCGGGGGAGCAGTTCTTC. The whole variable domain, filled in from reference TRBV7-6 and TRBJ2-1, reads GAGVSQSPRYKVTKRGQDVALRCDPISGHVSLYWYRQALGQGPEFLTYFNYEAQQDKSGLPNDRFSAERPEGSISTLTIQRTEQRDSAMYRCASSLAPGEQFFGPGTRLTVL.

The chain uses TRBV6-1 and TRBJ2-1; D remains ambiguous. V lost 8 bases, J lost 12 bases, and 11 bases lay in between. The CDR3 sequence is 10 residues long. Germline CDR1 and CDR2: MNHNS and SASEGT. CDR3 DNA: TGTGCCAGCCATTACGAGGTGCAGTTCTTC. This codes for CASHYEVQFF.

A few counts support this clonotype. The chain uses TRBV5-1 and TRBJ2-7, with D possibly matching TRBD1 (6 bases). V was cut by 3 bases and J by 2 bases, with 12 bases left in between. Germline CDR1 SGHRS, CDR2 YFSETQ. The CDR3 spans 14 residues. The CDR3, as DNA: TGCGCCAGCAGCTCCGGACAGCAAACCTACGAGCAGTACTTC. Amino acid sequence: CASSSGQQTYEQYF.

This clonotype was detected ten times or more. The chain links TRBV7-2 to TRBJ2-7; 7 bases match TRBD1. V shed 1 base and J 0 bases; nucleotides not matched to a gene: 3. The CDR3 loop spans 15 amino acids. Germline V gene lookup returns CDR1 SGHTA and CDR2 FQGNSA. CDR3: CASSLGQGSSYEQYF. DNA of the CDR3: TGTGCCAGCAGCTTAGGACAGGGCAGCTCCTACGAGCAGTACTTC. Drawing the rest from reference TRBV7-2 and TRBJ2-7, the complete variable domain is GAGVSQSPSNKVTEKGKDVELRCDPISGHTALYWYRQSLGQGLEFLIYFQGNSAPDKSGLPSDRFSAERTGGSVSTLTIQRTQQEDSAVYLCASSLGQGSSYEQYFGPGTRLTVT.

The chain has TRBV20-1 and TRBJ1-2; 9 bases are a match to TRBD1. The germline V gene has CDR1 DFQATT and CDR2 SNEGSKA (reference sequence). V shed 3 bases and J 3 bases; nucleotides not matched to a gene: 8. The CDR3 extends over 15 amino acids. As DNA, the CDR3 is TGCAGTGCTAGGAACCGGGACAGGGTGGACTATGGCTACACCTTC. Encoded protein: CSARNRDRVDYGYTF.

The chain employs TRBV5-1 and TRBJ2-1; D not resolved. The CDR3 is 13 residues long. Germline V gene lookup returns CDR1 SGHRS and CDR2 YFSETQ. V was clipped by 1 base and J by 5 bases, with 7 bases between them. In nucleotides, the CDR3 is TGCGCCAGCAGCTTGACAGTAAACAATGAGCAGTTCTTC. It yields the protein CASSLTVNNEQFF.

This clonotype was detected only a few times. V gene TRBV5-1 combines with J gene TRBJ2-5; 7 bases line up with TRBD2. The CDR3 length is 14 residues. Unmatched junction bases numbered 7, after V lost 4 bases and J lost 4 bases. CDR1 is SGHRS and CDR2 is YFSETQ in the germline V gene. CDR3 region: CASSERAGLETQYF. CDR3 sequence (DNA): TGCGCCAGCAGCGAGCGAGCGGGGCTAGAGACCCAGTACTTC.

This clonotype was seen at least ten times. The chain uses TRBV18 and TRBJ2-7; D is perhaps TRBD1 or TRBD2 (5 bases each). The CDR3 has 11 residues. Germline CDR1 and CDR2: KGHSH and LQKENI. Deletions cut 2 bases from V and 6 bases from J, with 5 bases between. CDR3 nucleotide sequence: TGTGCCAGCTCACCAGGGGGCGAGCAGTACTTC. Encoded protein: CASSPGGEQYF.

The chain has TRBV11-2 and TRBJ1-1; D ambiguous. The CDR3 has 14 residues. CDR1 is SGHAT, CDR2 FQNNGV, per germline. Trimming left V 1 base short and J 2 bases short, with 8 bases between. CDR3 protein: CASSLGIRNTEAFF. The CDR3 DNA reads TGTGCCAGCAGCTTAGGGATCAGAAACACTGAAGCTTTCTTT.

The chain uses TRBV5-1 and TRBJ2-1; 9 nucleotides align to TRBD2. The germline CDR1 and CDR2 sequences are SGHRS and YFSETQ. V lost 1 base and J lost 3; bases outside the gene matches: 5. This CDR3 has 16 amino acids. CDR3 nucleotide sequence: TGCGCCAGCAGCTTGTGGATTAGCGGGGGCTACAATGAGCAGTTCTTC. It encodes CASSLWISGGYNEQFF. Supplemented by reference TRBV5-1 and TRBJ2-1, the full variable domain reads KAGVTQTPRYLIKTRGQQVTLSCSPISGHRSVSWYQQTPGQGLQFLFEYFSETQRNKGNFPGRFSGRQFSNSRSEMNVSTLELGDSALYLCASSLWISGGYNEQFFGPGTRLTVL.

A few counts support this clonotype. V gene TRBV7-9 combines with J gene TRBJ2-2, with TRBD1 matching over 7 bases. Unmatched junction bases numbered 3, after V lost 6 bases and J lost 2 bases. The CDR3 has 14 amino acids. Germline values: CDR1 SEHNR, CDR2 FQNEAQ (reference sequence). CDR3 sequence reads: CASRRQGNTGELFF. CDR3 bases: TGTGCCAGCAGGAGACAGGGAAACACCGGGGAGCTGTTTTTT.

In the case of this clonotype: One end of the junction fails to match germline, which may point to a read error. The gene calls are TRBV7-7 and TRBJ2-1; perhaps TRBD2 as D (6 bases). The CDR3 is made up of 14 amino acids. CDR1 and CDR2 (germline): SSHAT, FNYEAQ (reference sequence). The CDR3 nucleotides read TGTGCTAGCAGCTTCGGCGGGAAGGGCCATGAGCAGTTCTTC. Its translation: CASSFGGKGHEQFF.

The V call is TRBV29-1, the J call TRBJ1-5; TRBD1 aligns across 7 bases. The CDR3 is 12 residues long. The germline CDR1 and CDR2 sequences are SQVTM and ANQGSEA. V trimming: 6 bases; J trimming: 5 bases; junction bases outside the gene matches: 4. CDR3 loop: CSVRQGDQPQHF. The CDR3 DNA follows: TGCAGCGTCAGACAGGGAGATCAGCCCCAGCATTTT.

The chain links TRBV4-3 to TRBJ2-5, with 7 bases matching TRBD2. This CDR3 has 14 residues. Germline assignment: CDR1 LGHNA and CDR2 YSLEER. The V and J ends lost 4 bases and 5 bases, in that order; junction bases with no gene match: 7. The CDR3 reads CASSPRGSGETQYF. CDR3 coding DNA: TGCGCCAGCAGCCCTCGCGGGAGTGGTGAGACCCAGTACTTC.

This clonotype came up many times. The chain joins TRBV27 to TRBJ2-7; possible D gene TRBD1, 5 bases. Trimming shortened V by 5 bases and J by 5 bases, and 16 bases separated the two germline ends. Per the germline V gene, CDR1 is MNHEY and CDR2 is SMNVEV (reference sequence). The CDR3 runs 14 residues. The CDR3, as DNA: TGTGCCAGCAGTAGGGCAGACAGTCGCGACGAGCAGTACTTC. Translation: CASSRADSRDEQYF.

V gene TRBV20-1 combines with J gene TRBJ2-7, with D perhaps given as TRBD1 or TRBD2 (5 bases each). Germline V gene data show CDR1 as DFQATT and CDR2 as SNEGSKA (reference sequence). Deletions cut 6 bases from V and 5 bases from J, with 20 bases between. This CDR3 comprises 14 residues. CDR3 amino acids: CSATSGTGSDEQYF. CDR3 DNA sequence: TGCAGTGCGACATCCGGGACGGGCAGCGACGAGCAGTACTTC.

CDR3 amino acids: CASSTRASFSDTQYF. The CDR3 nucleotides read TGTGCCAGCAGCACACGTGCTAGTTTCTCAGATACGCAGTATTTT. This sequence joins TRBV7-3 and TRBJ2-3, with no clear D. V lost 5 bases and J 4 bases, leaving 16 bases between the germline ends. The V gene's germline CDR1 is SGHTA and CDR2 FQGTGA. The CDR3 contains 15 residues.

The chain couples TRBV23-1 to TRBJ2-7; tentatively, D is TRBD1 or TRBD2 (6 bases each). TRBV23-1 is marked as an open reading frame, function uncertain. The CDR3 extends over 15 amino acids. V dropped 0 bases and J dropped 5 bases, with 14 bases sitting between them. CDR3 bases: TGCGCCAGCAGTCAATCCGCCCCGGGGGCACACGAGCAGTACTTC. Protein: CASSQSAPGAHEQYF.

V gene TRBV4-2 combines with J gene TRBJ2-2; D unresolved. The CDR3 is made up of 15 amino acids. Trimming removed 0 bases at V and 1 base at J, with 6 bases between. CDR1 is LGHNA, CDR2 YNFKEQ, per germline. The CDR3: CASSQDALNTGELFF. CDR3 nucleotides: TGTGCCAGCAGCCAAGATGCCTTGAACACCGGGGAGCTGTTTTTT.

In this sample, this clonotype turned up a few times. The V and J genes are TRBV20-1 and TRBJ2-5, with a weak D call TRBD1 (6 bases). There are 13 residues in the CDR3. CDR1 and CDR2 (germline): DFQATT, SNEGSKA (reference sequence). Trimming removed 3 bases at V and 4 bases at J, with 12 bases between. CDR3 sequence reads: CSARKIGGETQYF. The CDR3 bases are TGCAGTGCTAGGAAAATAGGGGGAGAGACCCAGTACTTC.

This clonotype was observed a handful of times. V usage is TRBV5-6 and J usage is TRBJ2-3; 13 positions match TRBD2. Germline-derived CDR1 and CDR2 are SGHDT and YYEEEE. Trimming cost V 5 bases and J 4 bases; bases outside gene matches: 7. CDR3 size: 16 residues. Here the CDR3 DNA reads TGTGCCAGCAGTTACCGACTAGCGGGAGGTCCAGATACGCAGTATTTT. It yields the protein CASSYRLAGGPDTQYF.

The CDR3 DNA reads TGCAGCGTTGTAAGCCCCCGGATCGGTGGCTACACCTTC. This translates into CSVVSPRIGGYTF. V gene TRBV29-1 combines with J gene TRBJ1-2; D is ambiguous. Deletions cut 4 bases from V and 7 bases from J, with 16 bases between. Germline V lookup: CDR1 SQVTM, CDR2 ANQGSEA. The CDR3 spans 13 residues. Drawing the rest from reference TRBV29-1 and TRBJ1-2, the complete variable domain is SAVISQKPSRDICQRGTSLTIQCQVDSQVTMMFWYRQQPGQSLTLIATANQGSEATYESGFVIDKFPISRPNLTFSTLTVSNMSPEDSSIYLCSVVSPRIGGYTFGSGTRLTVV.